This T cell receptor (beta chain) was documented in a study of T cells in Graves' hyperthyroidism and ophthalmopathy. V was pared by 4 bases and J by 6 bases, with 15 bases between. The CDR3 covers 14 residues. CDR1 and CDR2 from the germline V gene are MDHEN and SYDVKM. The source material, RNA transcripts, was used to amplify TCR beta CDR3 regions. The HTBI primer set drove a first-round RT-PCR of the TCR CDR3. TCRdb re-derived calls from the multiplex PCR reads in MiXCR, one entry per CDR3 protein. This sample has a few hundred thousand distinct CDR3 sequences; around 25% occur once, and the top ten carry 73%.

The source material was blood. The receptor was derived from a man aged 50-59 years with Graves' hyperthyroidism. The rearrangement links TRBV28 to TRBJ2-5; tentative D call: TRBD2 (5 bases). CDR3 sequence (DNA): TGTGCCAGCAGTTACGACATCTCGGGAAAGACCCAGTACTTC. Translation gives CASSYDISGKTQYF.